Below, 21 T cell receptor beta chains from the same sample are listed, as sequenced in a study of cytotoxic CD8 clonotypes in ibrutinib-treated CLL. Sequenced by immunoSEQ multiplex PCR; TCRdb stores in-frame clones only, minus some. The top ten clones hold 5.6% of a sample with 250,000 to 350,000 clones, approximately 76% of them seen once. The material was PBMCs, obtained at disease progression, from a patient treated with ibrutinib. All receptors derive from a human donor with chronic lymphocytic leukemia.

This clone showed up just once. The chain recombines TRBV5-6 with TRBJ1-1; D remains ambiguous. Trimming removed 1 base from V and 1 base from J, with 5 bases in between. Germline loops: CDR1 SGHDT, CDR2 YYEEEE. The CDR3 is 13 amino acids. The CDR3 bases are TGTGCCAGCAGCTTGTTAGGGAACACTGAAGCTTTCTTT. This codes for CASSLLGNTEAFF.

As for this clone: This specimen includes other DNA sequences encoding the same CDR3. This chain uses TRBV15 with TRBJ2-7; the D gene could be TRBD1 or TRBD2 (5 bases each). The CDR3 is made up of 14 amino acids. Looked up from germline, CDR1 is LNHNV and CDR2 is YYDKDF (reference sequence). Between the trimmed V and J ends, which lost 1 base and 2 bases, there was a span of 9 bases. The CDR3 loop is CATSRGTGPYEQYF. The DNA of the CDR3 is TGTGCCACCAGCAGAGGGACGGGGCCCTACGAGCAGTACTTC.

This chain uses TRBV4-1 with TRBJ1-5; D ambiguous. The CDR3 covers 16 residues. V dropped 1 base and J dropped 0 bases, with 10 bases sitting between them. CDR1 and CDR2 (germline): MGHRA, YSYEKL. CDR3 nucleotides: TGCGCCAGCAGCCAAGCTTCTGGCGATAGCAATCAGCCCCAGCATTTT. It is translated as CASSQASGDSNQPQHF.

V usage is TRBV9 and J usage is TRBJ2-3; D call uncertain. Trimming cost V 4 bases and J 5 bases, with 11 bases left between them. Germline loops: CDR1 SGDLS, CDR2 YYNGEE. CDR3 size: 13 residues. This CDR3 is CASSYDFEDTQYF. The CDR3 nucleotides read TGTGCCAGCAGCTATGACTTTGAAGATACGCAGTATTTT.

The sample holds one count of this clone. This chain connects TRBV5-1 to TRBJ2-3, with D hard to call. CDR1 is SGHRS and CDR2 is YFSETQ in the germline V gene. This CDR3 has 15 amino acids. Trimming took off 6 bases at V and 2 bases at J, with 16 bases between the two ends. CDR3 in DNA: TGCGCCAGCACGTTTTCTCTGGATACCACAGATACGCAGTATTTT. As protein: CASTFSLDTTDTQYF.

The chain links TRBV7-8 to TRBJ1-1; D remains ambiguous. Trimming took off 2 bases at V and 2 bases at J, with 6 bases between the two ends. CDR1 is SGHVS and CDR2 is FQNEAQ in the germline V gene. CDR3 size: 13 residues. Here the CDR3 DNA reads TGTGCCAGCAGCTTATGGGGTAACACTGAAGCTTTCTTT. Its protein is CASSLWGNTEAFF.

The rearrangement uses TRBV7-3 and TRBJ1-5; weak D call: TRBD1 (6 bases). The CDR3 is 13 residues long. Germline loops: CDR1 SGHTA, CDR2 FQGTGA. V gave up 5 bases and J gave up 6 bases, with 11 bases separating them. The CDR3 region is CASSQGHSQPQHF. The CDR3 DNA sequence: TGTGCCAGCAGCCAGGGACACTCTCAGCCCCAGCATTTT.

The chain combines TRBV14 with TRBJ2-7; D gene ambiguous. The germline gives CDR1 SGHDN, CDR2 FVKESK. The CDR3 contains 14 residues. V dropped 0 bases and J dropped 3 bases, with 9 bases sitting between them. This CDR3 is CASSQEWAVYEQYF. Here the CDR3 DNA reads TGTGCCAGCAGCCAAGAGTGGGCAGTCTACGAGCAGTACTTC.

The chain has TRBV27 and TRBJ1-1, with TRBD1 as a possible D gene (5 bases). The V gene's germline CDR1 is MNHEY and CDR2 SMNVEV (reference sequence). This CDR3 is built from 17 residues. The ends were cut back, 6 bases at V and 2 bases at J, with 22 bases in the middle. The CDR3 DNA reads as TGTGCCAGCAGGATACGGGGTGGGGGTCTCTTTAACACTGAAGCTTTCTTT. This encodes CASRIRGGGLFNTEAFF.

The chain joins TRBV7-9 to TRBJ2-1, with a tentative D call TRBD2 (7 bases). The CDR3 extends over 16 amino acids. V lost 2 bases and J 4 bases, leaving 15 bases between the germline ends. Germline lookup yields CDR1 SEHNR and CDR2 FQNEAQ (reference sequence). CDR3 amino acids: CASSLYRGALYNEQFF. CDR3 coding DNA: TGTGCCAGCAGCTTATATCGGGGGGCGCTTTACAATGAGCAGTTCTTC.

This clone was observed many times. The rearrangement joins TRBV6-1 to TRBJ1-2; D unclear. With 6 bases removed from V and 8 bases from J, the gap between germline ends came to 7 bases. CDR1 and CDR2 (germline): MNHNS, SASEGT. There are 10 residues in the CDR3. The CDR3 reads CASREVGYTF. The CDR3 DNA reads TGTGCCAGCAGGGAGGTCGGCTACACCTTC.

The rearrangement links TRBV6-4 to TRBJ2-7; D possibly corresponds to TRBD1 (7 bases). V was shortened by 6 bases and J by 5 bases, with 14 bases between the two germline ends. Germline V lookup: CDR1 MRHNA, CDR2 SNTAGT. CDR3 length: 13 residues. The CDR3, as DNA: TGTGCCAGCAGCGTCCAGGGGGGAAACGAGCAGTACTTC. This encodes CASSVQGGNEQYF.

This clone was seen once. V and J are TRBV2 and TRBJ2-2, with 12 nucleotides matching TRBD2. The J segment lost 4 bases and the V segment lost 3 bases, leaving 6 bases of the junction unmatched. The CDR3 is made up of 17 amino acids. Germline V gene sequence: CDR1 SNHLY, CDR2 FYNNEI. Here the CDR3 DNA reads TGTGCCAGCAGTGACCAGACTAGCGGGAGTTTCACCGGGGAGCTGTTTTTT. Translated: CASSDQTSGSFTGELFF.

The V gene is TRBV5-1, the J gene TRBJ2-7; D tentatively fits TRBD1 or TRBD2 (5 bases each). CDR1 and CDR2 from the germline V gene are SGHRS and YFSETQ. V lost 4 bases, J lost 3 bases, and 17 bases lay in between. CDR3 size: 15 residues. This CDR3 reads CASSKQVGDHYEQYF. Written as DNA, the CDR3 is TGCGCCAGCAGCAAACAGGTAGGGGACCACTACGAGCAGTACTTC.

The chain combines TRBV11-2 with TRBJ2-7; D is ambiguous. CDR1 is SGHAT, CDR2 FQNNGV, per germline. The CDR3 loop spans 14 amino acids. With 1 base removed from V and 0 bases from J, the gap between germline ends came to 7 bases. CDR3 sequence: CASSLVQISYEQYF. In nucleotides, the CDR3 is TGTGCCAGCAGCTTAGTACAGATCTCCTACGAGCAGTACTTC.

The genes are TRBV27 and TRBJ2-7, with 7 positions matching TRBD2. This CDR3 has 14 residues. From germline, CDR1 is MNHEY and CDR2 SMNVEV (reference sequence). V shed 3 bases and J 6 bases; nucleotides not matched to a gene: 8. The CDR3: CASSFGGGISEQYF. CDR3 DNA: TGTGCCAGCAGTTTTGGCGGGGGAATCTCCGAGCAGTACTTC.

The CDR3 DNA sequence: TGTGCCACTTCTTGGGCCACCGGGGAGCTGTTTTTT. It translates to CATSWATGELFF. V gene TRBV10-3 combines with J gene TRBJ2-2; D not certain. The CDR3 covers 12 residues. V lost 10 bases and J 4 bases, leaving 10 bases between the germline ends. Germline V CDR1 and CDR2: ENHRY, SYGVKD.

The chain joins TRBV29-1 to TRBJ2-7, with D perhaps given as TRBD1 or TRBD2 (5 bases each). Germline CDR1 and CDR2: SQVTM and ANQGSEA. The CDR3 runs 14 residues. V lost 3 bases to trimming and J lost 6 bases, with 18 bases between them. The CDR3 region has the DNA TGCAGCGTTGATTTCGGGGACGCCCTCCGCGAGCAGTACTTC. The encoded protein is CSVDFGDALREQYF.

The chain couples TRBV19 to TRBJ1-2, with 9 nucleotides matching TRBD1. The CDR3 has 15 amino acids. The junction had 6 bases not matched to a gene; V was cut back by 4 bases and J by 3 bases. Germline V CDR1 and CDR2: LNHDA, SQIVND (reference sequence). The CDR3 DNA sequence: TGTGCCAGTAGTACTTGGGGACAGGGTGACTATGGCTACACCTTC. It encodes CASSTWGQGDYGYTF. The variable domain in full, completed from reference TRBV19 and TRBJ1-2, reads DGGITQSPKYLFRKEGQNVTLSCEQNLNHDAMYWYRQDPGQGLRLIYYSQIVNDFQKGDIAEGYSVSREKKESFPLTVTSAQKNPTAFYLCASSTWGQGDYGYTFGSGTRLTVV.

V and J are TRBV11-1 and TRBJ2-5; the match to TRBD1 covers 8 bases. This CDR3 has 14 amino acids. The germline gives CDR1 SGHAT, CDR2 FQDESV (reference sequence). Losses at the gene ends were 1 base for V and 4 bases for J; bases not matched to a gene: 2. CDR3 in amino acids: CASSLVRGRETQYF. The CDR3 DNA reads as TGTGCCAGCAGCTTAGTCAGGGGGCGAGAGACCCAGTACTTC.

This rearrangement joins TRBV6-6 to TRBJ1-2; TRBD1 is a possible D gene (5 bases). CDR3 length: 13 amino acids. V lost 5 bases to trimming and J lost 4 bases, with 11 bases between them. Germline values: CDR1 MNHNY, CDR2 SVGAGI (reference sequence). The CDR3 reads CASSTGLGYGYTF. CDR3 nucleotides: TGTGCCAGCAGTACGGGACTCGGCTATGGCTACACCTTC.